This TCR beta chain originates from a study of monozygotic twins with inflammatory bowel disease. Study observations and caveats: Patients with IBD had less TCRbeta diversity (inverse Simpson) than their healthy co-twins.

The germline V gene has CDR1 SGHRS and CDR2 YFSETQ. The CDR3 loop spans 15 amino acids. TCRdb derives one entry per CDR3 protein from the 5' RACE reads, leaving out DNA. The sample has approximately 330,000 distinct CDR3 sequences; the top ten hold 2% to 2.5%. Concerning this clonotype: What it binds is not known.

The clonotype comes from a human donor with ulcerative colitis or Crohn's disease, or a healthy co-twin of an affected twin (not recorded which). Source material: blood. V is TRBV5-1 and J is TRBJ2-1; the TRBD1 assignment by TCRdb is unverifiable without DNA. The chain's CDR3 is CASSNRDRGLNEQFF.